This T cell receptor beta chain was documented in a study of cytomegalovirus exposure and HLA in healthy donors. Turning to the study itself: In a later analysis, the approximately 120 validation repertoires were reported to have used the same platform as the approximately 700 first-cohort repertoires.

From the approximately 120-subject validation cohort, which was separate from the approximately 670-subject first cohort, the donors were drawn. Overall study results and limits: Within the 120 validation repertoires, first-cohort TCR clusters tended to co-occur, according to a later analysis. In vitro work confirmed that a few CMV-associated chains recognize CMV antigens.

A note on this clone: Antigen specificity is unknown.

Libraries were prepared by immunoSEQ multiplex PCR; TCRdb keeps only in-frame clonotypes and omits some of them. This table holds over 110,000 clones, around nine tenths found once. The TCR sequence derives from a man younger than 35 in good health and CMV-seropositive. The sample taken for sequencing was PBMCs.

The CDR3 bases are TGTGCCAGCAGTTGGGGGACAGAGAACACTGAAGCTTTCTTT. It yields the protein CASSWGTENTEAFF. This chain connects TRBV6-6 to TRBJ1-1; 7 bases match TRBD1. After removal of 4 bases from V and 1 base from J, the junction contained 3 bases not matched to a gene. CDR1 is MNHNY, CDR2 SVGAGI, per germline (reference sequence). The CDR3 length is 14 residues.